This T cell receptor beta chain was found in a study of Ad26.COV2.S vaccination and SARS-CoV-2 variants. As for the study in general: In the study, Ad26.COV2.S was injected intramuscularly once, or twice 56 days apart. Study observations and caveats: Recipients given vaccine exceeded placebo recipients in spike-specific TCR breadth. Estimates derived from TCR breadth and depth analyses may have underestimated total T cell responses. Breadth measured for non-spike TCRs was similar across vaccine and placebo recipients.

Some clones are missing from TCRdb's copy, which holds only in-frame ones; the method was immunoSEQ multiplex PCR. Of approximately 480,000 clones in the sample, around 88% were seen once. This clone was picked up one time. Antigen specificity is unknown. The treatment was: some 20 received Ad26.COV2.S at low or high dose, single or two shots; about 5 received placebo; per-sample allocation not given. Repertoires come from day 63 after the first vaccine or placebo injection. The CDR3 has 13 amino acids. CDR1 and CDR2 from the germline V gene are SGHVS and FQNEAQ. V lost 4 bases to trimming and J lost 8 bases, with 12 bases between them.

Here the sequenced sample was peripheral blood, taken in a trial of Ad26.COV2.S vaccine versus placebo. The chain uses TRBV7-8 and TRBJ2-1, with D unclear. The source is a person aged 18-65 years who received the Ad26.COV2.S COVID-19 vaccine or a placebo. CDR3 nucleotides: TGTGCCAGCAGCTCCCTCCGTTTAGATGAGCAGTTCTTC. Its protein is CASSSLRLDEQFF.